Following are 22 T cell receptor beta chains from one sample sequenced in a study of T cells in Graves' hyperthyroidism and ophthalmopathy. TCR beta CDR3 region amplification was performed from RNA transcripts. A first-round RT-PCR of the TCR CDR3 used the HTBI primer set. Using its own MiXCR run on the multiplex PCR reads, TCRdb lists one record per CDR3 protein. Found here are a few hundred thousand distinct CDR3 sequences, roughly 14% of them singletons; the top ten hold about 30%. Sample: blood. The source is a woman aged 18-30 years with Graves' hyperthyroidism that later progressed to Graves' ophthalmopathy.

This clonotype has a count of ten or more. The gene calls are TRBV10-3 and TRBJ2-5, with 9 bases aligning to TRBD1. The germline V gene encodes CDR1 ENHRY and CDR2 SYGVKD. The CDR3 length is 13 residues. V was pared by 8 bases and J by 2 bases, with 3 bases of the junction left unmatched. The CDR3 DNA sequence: TGTGCCATCCGACAGGGGGATCAAGAGACCCAGTACTTC. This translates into CAIRQGDQETQYF.

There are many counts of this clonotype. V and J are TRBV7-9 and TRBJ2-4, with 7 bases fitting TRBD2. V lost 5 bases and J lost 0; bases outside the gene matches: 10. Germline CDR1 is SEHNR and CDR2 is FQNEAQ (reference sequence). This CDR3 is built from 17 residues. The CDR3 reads CASSRNGEGIAKNIQYF. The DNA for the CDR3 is TGTGCCAGCAGCCGCAATGGGGAGGGAATAGCCAAAAACATTCAGTACTTC.

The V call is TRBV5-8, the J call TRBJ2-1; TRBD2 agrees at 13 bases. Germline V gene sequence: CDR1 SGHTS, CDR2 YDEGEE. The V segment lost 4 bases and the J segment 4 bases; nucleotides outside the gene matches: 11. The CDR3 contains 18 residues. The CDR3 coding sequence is TGTGCCAGCAGCCCAACTAAGAGGACTAGCGGGAGATACAATGAGCAGTTCTTC. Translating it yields CASSPTKRTSGRYNEQFF.

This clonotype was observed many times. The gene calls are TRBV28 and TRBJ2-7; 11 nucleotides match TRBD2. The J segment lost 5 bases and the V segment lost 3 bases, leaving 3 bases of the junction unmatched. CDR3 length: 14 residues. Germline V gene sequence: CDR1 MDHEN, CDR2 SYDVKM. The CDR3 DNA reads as TGTGCCAGCAGTTTGGGGACTAGCGGAGACGAGCAGTACTTC. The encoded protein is CASSLGTSGDEQYF.

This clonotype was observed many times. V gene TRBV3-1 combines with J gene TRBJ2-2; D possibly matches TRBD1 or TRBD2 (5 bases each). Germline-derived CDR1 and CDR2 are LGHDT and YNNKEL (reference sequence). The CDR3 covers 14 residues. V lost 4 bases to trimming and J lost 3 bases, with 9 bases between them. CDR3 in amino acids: CASSRGTDTGELFF. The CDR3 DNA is TGTGCCAGCAGCCGGGGGACCGACACCGGGGAGCTGTTTTTT.

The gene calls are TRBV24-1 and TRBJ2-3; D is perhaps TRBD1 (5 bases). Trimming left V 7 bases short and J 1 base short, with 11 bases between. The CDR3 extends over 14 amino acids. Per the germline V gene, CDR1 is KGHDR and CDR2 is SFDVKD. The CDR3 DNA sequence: TGTGCCACCAGCGATGGGGCTTGCACAGATACGCAGTATTTT. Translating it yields CATSDGACTDTQYF.

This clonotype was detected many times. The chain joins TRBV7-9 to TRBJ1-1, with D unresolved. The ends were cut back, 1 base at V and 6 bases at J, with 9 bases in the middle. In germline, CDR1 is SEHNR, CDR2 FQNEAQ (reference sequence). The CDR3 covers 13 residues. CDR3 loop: CASSLDEKSEAFF. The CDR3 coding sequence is TGTGCCAGCAGCTTAGATGAGAAGTCTGAAGCTTTCTTT.

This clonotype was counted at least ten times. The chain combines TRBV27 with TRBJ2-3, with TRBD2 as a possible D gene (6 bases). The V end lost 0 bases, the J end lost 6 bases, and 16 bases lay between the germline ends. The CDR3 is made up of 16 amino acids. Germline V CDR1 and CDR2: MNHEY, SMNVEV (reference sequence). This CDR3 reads CASSLSFSGALDTQYF. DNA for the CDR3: TGTGCCAGCAGTTTATCATTTAGCGGAGCACTGGATACGCAGTATTTT.

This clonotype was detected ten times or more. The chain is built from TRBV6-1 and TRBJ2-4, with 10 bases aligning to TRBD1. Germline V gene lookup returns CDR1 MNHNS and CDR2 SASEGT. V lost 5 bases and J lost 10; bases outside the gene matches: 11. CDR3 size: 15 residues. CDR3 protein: CASSSQDRGGRIQYF. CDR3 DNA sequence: TGTGCCAGCAGTTCGCAGGACAGGGGGGGTAGGATTCAGTACTTC.

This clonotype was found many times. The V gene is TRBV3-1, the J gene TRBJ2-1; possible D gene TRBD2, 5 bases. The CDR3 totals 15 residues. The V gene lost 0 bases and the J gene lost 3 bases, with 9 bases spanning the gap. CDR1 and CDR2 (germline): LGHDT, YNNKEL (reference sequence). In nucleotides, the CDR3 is TGTGCCAGCAGCCAAGATCAAAGCGGCTACAATGAGCAGTTCTTC. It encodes CASSQDQSGYNEQFF.

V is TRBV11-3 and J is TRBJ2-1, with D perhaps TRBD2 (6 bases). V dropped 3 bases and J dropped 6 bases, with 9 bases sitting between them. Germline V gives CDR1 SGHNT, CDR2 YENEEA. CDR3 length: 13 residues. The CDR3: CASSFLGSNEQFF. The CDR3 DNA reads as TGTGCCAGCAGCTTCCTCGGGAGCAATGAGCAGTTCTTC. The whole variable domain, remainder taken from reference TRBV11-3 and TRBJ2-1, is EAGVVQSPRYKIIEKKQPVAFWCNPISGHNTLYWYLQNLGQGPELLIRYENEEAVDDSQLPKDRFSAERLKGVDSTLKIQPAELGDSAVYLCASSFLGSNEQFFGPGTRLTVL.

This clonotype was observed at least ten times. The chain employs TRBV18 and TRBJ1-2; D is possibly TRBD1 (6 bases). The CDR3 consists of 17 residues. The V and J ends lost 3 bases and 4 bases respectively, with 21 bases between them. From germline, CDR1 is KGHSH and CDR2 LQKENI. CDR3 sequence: CASSPRTPDSALYGYTF. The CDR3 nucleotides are TGTGCCAGCTCACCTCGAACCCCGGACAGCGCTCTCTATGGCTACACCTTC. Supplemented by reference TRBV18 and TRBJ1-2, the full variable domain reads NAGVMQNPRHLVRRRGQEARLRCSPMKGHSHVYWYRQLPEEGLKFMVYLQKENIIDESGMPKERFSAEFPKEGPSILRIQQVVRGDSAAYFCASSPRTPDSALYGYTFGSGTRLTVV.

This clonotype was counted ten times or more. The CDR3 nucleotides read TGTGCCAGCAGTGATGGGGCGGCAGCGGAGCAGTTCTTC. Its protein is CASSDGAAAEQFF. The chain couples TRBV2 to TRBJ2-1; weak D call: TRBD1 (5 bases). Between the trimmed V and J ends, which lost 3 bases and 10 bases, there was a span of 13 bases. The length of the CDR3 is 13 residues. Germline assignment: CDR1 SNHLY and CDR2 FYNNEI.

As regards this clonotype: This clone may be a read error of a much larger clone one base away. As DNA, the CDR3 is TGTGCCAGCAGATTAGCGGGCCAGGAACCTACCTACGAGCAGTACTTC. This sequence encodes CASRLAGQEPTYEQYF. The chain employs TRBV7-9 and TRBJ2-7; 7 bases map to TRBD2. The CDR3 has 16 residues. Looked up from germline, CDR1 is SEHNR and CDR2 is FQNEAQ (reference sequence).

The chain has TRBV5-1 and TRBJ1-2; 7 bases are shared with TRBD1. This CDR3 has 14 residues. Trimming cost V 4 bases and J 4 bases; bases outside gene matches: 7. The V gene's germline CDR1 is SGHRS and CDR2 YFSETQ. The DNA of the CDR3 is TGCGCCAGCAGCACCACCGGGACAGTCTATGGCTACACCTTC. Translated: CASSTTGTVYGYTF.

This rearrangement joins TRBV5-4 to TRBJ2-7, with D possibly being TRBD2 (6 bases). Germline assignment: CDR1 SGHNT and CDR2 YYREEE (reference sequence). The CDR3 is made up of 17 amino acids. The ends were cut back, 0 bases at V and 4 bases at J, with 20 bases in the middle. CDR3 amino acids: CASSLAPHGGVEYEQYF. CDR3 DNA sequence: TGTGCCAGCAGCTTGGCCCCCCATGGAGGGGTCGAGTACGAGCAGTACTTC.

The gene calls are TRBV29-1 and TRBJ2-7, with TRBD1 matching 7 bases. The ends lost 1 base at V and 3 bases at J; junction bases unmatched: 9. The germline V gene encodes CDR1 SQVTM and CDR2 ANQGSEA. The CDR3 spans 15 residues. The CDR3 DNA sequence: TGCAGCGTTGAAGGATCCCGGGACAGCCGCTACGAGCAGTACTTC. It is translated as CSVEGSRDSRYEQYF.

CDR3 in amino acids: CASSPKESGTSTYNEQFF. The DNA for the CDR3 is TGTGCCAGCTCACCAAAGGAATCCGGGACTAGCACTTACAATGAGCAGTTCTTC. The gene calls are TRBV18 and TRBJ2-1; the match to TRBD2 covers 9 bases. Germline assignment: CDR1 KGHSH and CDR2 LQKENI. V dropped 2 bases and J dropped 4; count of bases not matched to a gene: 12. This CDR3 spans 18 amino acids.

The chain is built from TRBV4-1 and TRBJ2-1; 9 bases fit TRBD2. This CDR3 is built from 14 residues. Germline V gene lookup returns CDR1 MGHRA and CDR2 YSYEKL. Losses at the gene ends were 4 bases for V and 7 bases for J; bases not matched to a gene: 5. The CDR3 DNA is TGCGCCAGCAGCCTGGCGGGAGGGACTAATGAGCAGTTCTTC. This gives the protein CASSLAGGTNEQFF.

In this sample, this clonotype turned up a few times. The CDR3 bases are TGTGCCAGCAACCCTGGGGCTGGAAACACCATATATTTT. Its protein is CASNPGAGNTIYF. The V gene is TRBV7-2, the J gene TRBJ1-3; D is unclear. V lost 7 bases to trimming and J lost 2 bases, with 9 bases between them. This CDR3 is 13 amino acids long. The germline V gene has CDR1 SGHTA and CDR2 FQGNSA.

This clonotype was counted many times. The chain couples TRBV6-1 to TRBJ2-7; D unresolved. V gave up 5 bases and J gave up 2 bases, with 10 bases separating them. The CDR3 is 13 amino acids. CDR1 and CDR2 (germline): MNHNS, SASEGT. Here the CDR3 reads CASSPRHAYEQYF. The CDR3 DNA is TGTGCCAGCAGTCCTAGACACGCCTACGAGCAGTACTTC.

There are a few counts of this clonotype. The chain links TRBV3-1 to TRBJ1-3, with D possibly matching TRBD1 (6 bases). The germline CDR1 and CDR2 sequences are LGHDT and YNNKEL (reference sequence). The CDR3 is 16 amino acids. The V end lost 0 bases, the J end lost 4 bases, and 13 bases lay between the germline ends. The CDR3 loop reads CASSQDVIGGGNTIYF. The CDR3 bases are TGTGCCAGCAGCCAAGATGTCATAGGGGGGGGAAACACCATATATTTT.